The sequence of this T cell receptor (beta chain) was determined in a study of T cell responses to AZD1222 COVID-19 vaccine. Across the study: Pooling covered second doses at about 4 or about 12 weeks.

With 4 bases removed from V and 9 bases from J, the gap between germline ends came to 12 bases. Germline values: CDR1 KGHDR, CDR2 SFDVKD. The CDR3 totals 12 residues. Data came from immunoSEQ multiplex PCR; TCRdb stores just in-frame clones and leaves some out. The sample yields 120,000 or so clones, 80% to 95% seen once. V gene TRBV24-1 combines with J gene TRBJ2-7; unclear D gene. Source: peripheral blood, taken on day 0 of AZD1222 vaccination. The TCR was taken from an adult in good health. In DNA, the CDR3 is TGTGCCACCAGTGACCCAGGTGGTGGGCAGTACTTC. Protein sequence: CATSDPGGGQYF.